This note documents a single T cell receptor beta chain sequence. The data were taken from a study of blood T cell repertoires in COVID-19. Study at large: Some COVID-19 samples were acute and others convalescent; all came from the United States, Italy and Spain. PBMCs, B-cell-depleted T cells, or T cells provided the cDNA or gDNA that made up the material.

This CDR3 spans 13 amino acids. Per the germline V gene, CDR1 is SGHRS and CDR2 is YFSETQ. The germline V and J ends were trimmed by 2 bases and 4 bases, with 10 bases remaining between them. As handled by the study authors: Counts of nucleated cells, estimated from reference gene primer amplification, were obtained. Some clones are missing from TCRdb's copy, which holds only in-frame ones; the method was immunoSEQ multiplex PCR. Clonal size and the V and J genes are those of that table, whereas D and trimming came from the DNA. This table holds approximately 94,000 clones, approximately 89% found once.

Sequenced material: peripheral blood. The V call is TRBV5-1, the J call TRBJ2-7; maybe TRBD1 (5 bases). The clonotype originates from a man aged 50 to 59 with active COVID-19. The CDR3 DNA follows: TGCGCCAGCAGCTTTAAGGACAATTACGAGCAGTACTTC. It specifies CASSFKDNYEQYF.